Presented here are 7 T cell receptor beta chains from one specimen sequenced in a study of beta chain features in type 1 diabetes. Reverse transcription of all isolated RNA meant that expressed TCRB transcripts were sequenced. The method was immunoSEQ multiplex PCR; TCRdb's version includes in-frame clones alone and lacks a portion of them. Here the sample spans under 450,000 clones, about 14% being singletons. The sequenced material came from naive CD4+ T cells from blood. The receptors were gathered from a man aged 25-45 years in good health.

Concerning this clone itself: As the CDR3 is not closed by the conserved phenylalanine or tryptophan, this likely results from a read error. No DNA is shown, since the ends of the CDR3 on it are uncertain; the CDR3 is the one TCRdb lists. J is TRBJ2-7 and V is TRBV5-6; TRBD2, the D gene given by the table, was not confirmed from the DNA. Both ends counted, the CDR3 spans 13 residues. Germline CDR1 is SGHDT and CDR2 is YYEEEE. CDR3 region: CASSSIGGLEMYT.

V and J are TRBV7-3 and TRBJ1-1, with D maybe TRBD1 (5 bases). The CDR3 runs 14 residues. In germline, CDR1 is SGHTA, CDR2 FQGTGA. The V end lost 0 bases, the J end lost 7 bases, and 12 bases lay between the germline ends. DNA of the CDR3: TGTGCCAGCAGCTTAACTGGGGGACTTCATGAAGCTTTCTTT. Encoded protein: CASSLTGGLHEAFF.

The CDR3 loop is CASSLVPGYEQYF. DNA of the CDR3: TGTGCCAGCAGCTTAGTCCCGGGGTACGAGCAGTACTTC. The rearrangement joins TRBV11-2 to TRBJ2-7, with D possibly being TRBD2 (5 bases). Between the trimmed V and J ends, which lost 1 base and 4 bases, there was a span of 8 bases. Looked up from germline, CDR1 is SGHAT and CDR2 is FQNNGV. The CDR3 consists of 13 residues.

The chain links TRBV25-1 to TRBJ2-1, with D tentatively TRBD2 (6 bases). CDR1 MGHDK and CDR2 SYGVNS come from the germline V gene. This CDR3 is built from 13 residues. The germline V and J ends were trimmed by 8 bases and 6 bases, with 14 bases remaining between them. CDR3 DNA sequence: TGTGCCAGCGAGGGACTGCAGCGCAATGAGCAGTTCTTC. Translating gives CASEGLQRNEQFF.

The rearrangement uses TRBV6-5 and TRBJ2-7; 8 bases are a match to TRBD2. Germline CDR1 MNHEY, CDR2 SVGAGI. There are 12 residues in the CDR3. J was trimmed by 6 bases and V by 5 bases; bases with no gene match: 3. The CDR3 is CASSTAGGEQYV. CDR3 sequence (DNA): TGTGCCAGCAGTACCGCGGGGGGCGAGCAGTACGTC.

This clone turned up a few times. The CDR3 DNA reads TGTGCCAGCAGCGTCGGAAGGGCTAGCGGGAGTGGTGAGCAGTTCTTC. This translates into CASSVGRASGSGEQFF. V usage is TRBV9 and J usage is TRBJ2-1; TRBD2 agrees at 10 bases. The V gene end was trimmed by 2 bases and the J gene end by 9 bases; junction bases not matched to a gene: 11. The germline gives CDR1 SGDLS, CDR2 YYNGEE. The CDR3 consists of 16 residues.

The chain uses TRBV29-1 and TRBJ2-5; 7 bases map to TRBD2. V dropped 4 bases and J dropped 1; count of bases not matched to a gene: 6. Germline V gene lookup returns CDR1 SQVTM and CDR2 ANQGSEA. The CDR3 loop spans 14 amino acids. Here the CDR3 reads CSVVLGGVQETQYF. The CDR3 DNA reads TGCAGCGTTGTCCTGGGGGGGGTCCAAGAGACCCAGTACTTC.